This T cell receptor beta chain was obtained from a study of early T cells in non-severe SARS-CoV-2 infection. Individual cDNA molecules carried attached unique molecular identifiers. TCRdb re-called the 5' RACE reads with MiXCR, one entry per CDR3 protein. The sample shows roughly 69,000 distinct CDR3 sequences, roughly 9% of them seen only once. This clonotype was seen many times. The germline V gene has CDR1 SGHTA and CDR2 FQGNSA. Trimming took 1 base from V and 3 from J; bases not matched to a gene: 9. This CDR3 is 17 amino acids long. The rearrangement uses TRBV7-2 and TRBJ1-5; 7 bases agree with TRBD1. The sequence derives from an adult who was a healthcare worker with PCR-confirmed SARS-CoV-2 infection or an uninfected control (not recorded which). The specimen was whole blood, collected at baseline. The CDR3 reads CASSLGPRDRYNQPQHF. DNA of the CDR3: TGTGCCAGCAGCTTAGGACCCCGGGACAGATACAATCAGCCCCAGCATTTT.